Below are 18 T cell receptor beta chains sequenced from a single sample in a study of shared clonotypes between healthy human individuals. The data were produced by immunoSEQ multiplex PCR, yet TCRdb's version contains in-frame clones alone and is incomplete. Among 500,000 to 650,000 clones listed, roughly four fifths were seen once. Sequenced input: PBMCs. The receptors were gathered from a woman aged 35 to 49 in good health. Some clones in this sample may be carry-over from other donors' samples.

This clone has only a few counts. This chain uses TRBV30 with TRBJ1-1; D may be TRBD1 (5 bases). The germline CDR1 and CDR2 sequences are GTSNPN and SVGIG (reference sequence). Deletions cut 3 bases from V and 5 bases from J, with 10 bases between. The CDR3 has 12 amino acids. The CDR3: CAWSGGWTEAFF. The CDR3, as DNA: TGTGCCTGGAGCGGGGGGTGGACTGAAGCTTTCTTT. Combining the CDR3 with reference TRBV30 and TRBJ1-1 gives the whole variable domain SQTIHQWPATLVQPVGSPLSLECTVEGTSNPNLYWYRQAAGRGLQLLFYSVGIGQISSEVPQNLSASRPQDRQFILSSKKLLLSDSGFYLCAWSGGWTEAFFGQGTRLTVV.

This sequence joins TRBV10-3 and TRBJ2-2; TRBD2 matches 12 bases. The CDR3 totals 16 residues. Germline CDR1 and CDR2: ENHRY and SYGVKD. The ends lost 4 bases at V and 5 bases at J; junction bases unmatched: 5. DNA of the CDR3: TGTGCCATCAGTGGACTAGCGGGAGTTTGGACCGGGGAGCTGTTTTTT. Translating gives CAISGLAGVWTGELFF.

The chain recombines TRBV5-1 with TRBJ2-5, with TRBD2 identical over 12 bases. J was trimmed by 7 bases and V by 3 bases; bases with no gene match: 13. The CDR3 contains 17 residues. The germline CDR1 and CDR2 sequences are SGHRS and YFSETQ. The CDR3 DNA reads TGCGCCAGCAGCTCCCCGACTAGCGGGAGTGGTTTGGGGACCCAGTACTTC. Its translation: CASSSPTSGSGLGTQYF.

This clone was found once. V is TRBV18 and J is TRBJ2-3; TRBD1 or TRBD2 may be the D gene (5 bases each). V was pared by 4 bases and J by 0 bases, with 11 bases between. The CDR3 consists of 15 residues. The V gene's germline CDR1 is KGHSH and CDR2 LQKENI. The chain's CDR3 is CASSLGTDSTDTQYF. CDR3 coding DNA: TGTGCCAGCTCACTAGGGACGGATAGCACAGATACGCAGTATTTT.

The chain uses TRBV18 and TRBJ1-5; 12 nucleotides match TRBD1. The CDR3 extends over 18 amino acids. Germline loops: CDR1 KGHSH, CDR2 LQKENI. Losses at the gene ends were 4 bases for V and 0 bases for J; bases not matched to a gene: 7. The DNA of the CDR3 is TGTGCCAGCTCACTCGGGACAGGGGGCCTATATAGCAATCAGCCCCAGCATTTT. Protein: CASSLGTGGLYSNQPQHF.

This chain joins TRBV4-3 and TRBJ1-3, with no clear D. V lost 1 base to trimming and J lost 0 bases, with 13 bases between them. CDR3 length equals 17 residues. Germline CDR1 is LGHNA and CDR2 is YSLEER. CDR3 DNA sequence: TGCGCCAGCAGCCAAGGGTCCCAGTTTTACTCTGGAAACACCATATATTTT. This gives the protein CASSQGSQFYSGNTIYF.

The genes are TRBV5-1 and TRBJ2-1; 9 bases are shared with TRBD1. Losses at the gene ends were 4 bases for V and 4 bases for J; bases not matched to a gene: 6. The CDR3 loop spans 15 amino acids. Germline lookup yields CDR1 SGHRS and CDR2 YFSETQ. CDR3: CASSISGTGYNEQFF. In nucleotides, the CDR3 is TGCGCCAGCAGCATTTCCGGGACAGGGTACAATGAGCAGTTCTTC.

This clone has just one count. The rearrangement links TRBV27 to TRBJ2-1, with 9 bases fitting TRBD2. V shed 5 bases, J shed 7 bases, and the junction held 15 bases outside the gene matches. Germline-derived CDR1 and CDR2 are MNHEY and SMNVEV (reference sequence). The CDR3 runs 17 residues. CDR3 residues: CASSARVAGAARNEQFF. The CDR3 bases are TGTGCCAGCAGTGCCCGGGTAGCGGGAGCAGCACGGAATGAGCAGTTCTTC.

The chain recombines TRBV19 with TRBJ2-7, with D possibly being TRBD2 (6 bases). Per germline, CDR1 LNHDA and CDR2 SQIVND (reference sequence). This CDR3 is 15 amino acids long. V was shortened by 5 bases and J by 0 bases, with 14 bases between the two germline ends. The CDR3 bases are TGTGCCAGTAGTGCTGGGACTCCGAGCTCCTACGAGCAGTACTTC. Translation gives CASSAGTPSSYEQYF.

The sample holds a few counts of this clone. The chain uses TRBV28 and TRBJ2-3; D perhaps matches TRBD1 (6 bases). V was shortened by 3 bases and J by 2 bases, with 9 bases between the two germline ends. The germline gives CDR1 MDHEN, CDR2 SYDVKM. This CDR3 has 14 amino acids. As DNA, the CDR3 is TGTGCCAGCAGTTTTAACAGGGCCACAGATACGCAGTATTTT. It specifies CASSFNRATDTQYF.

V and J are TRBV15 and TRBJ1-5; D uncertain. Looked up from germline, CDR1 is LNHNV and CDR2 is YYDKDF (reference sequence). CDR3 length: 14 amino acids. V dropped 4 bases and J dropped 0 bases, with 7 bases sitting between them. CDR3 protein: CATSNDYSNQPQHF. The CDR3 DNA reads as TGTGCCACCAGCAACGACTATAGCAATCAGCCCCAGCATTTT.

The chain couples TRBV27 to TRBJ2-1, with 14 bases that match TRBD2. The CDR3 is 16 residues long. Unmatched junction bases numbered 7, after V lost 5 bases and J lost 7 bases. Germline V gene lookup returns CDR1 MNHEY and CDR2 SMNVEV (reference sequence). Here the CDR3 reads CASSPGTSGRGNEQFF. The CDR3 DNA is TGTGCCAGCAGTCCCGGGACTAGCGGGAGAGGGAATGAGCAGTTCTTC.

This clone was found once. The V and J genes are TRBV28 and TRBJ1-2; tentative D call: TRBD1 (5 bases). This CDR3 is 14 amino acids long. V was clipped by 10 bases and J by 4 bases, with 19 bases between them. CDR1 is MDHEN, CDR2 SYDVKM, per germline. The CDR3 DNA is TGTGCCACCTACCTCAGGACGGACATCTATGGCTACACCTTC. Protein sequence: CATYLRTDIYGYTF.

The chain links TRBV6-1 to TRBJ1-5, with 9 bases aligning to TRBD1. After removal of 4 bases from V and 11 bases from J, the junction contained 9 bases not matched to a gene. This CDR3 has 14 residues. The germline V gene encodes CDR1 MNHNS and CDR2 SASEGT. CDR3 in amino acids: CASSARQGDRAQHF. For the CDR3, the DNA is TGTGCCAGCAGTGCCCGACAGGGGGATCGAGCCCAGCATTTT.

The chain has TRBV7-9 and TRBJ2-6, with TRBD1 as a possible D gene (6 bases). Trimming shortened V by 6 bases and J by 1 base, and 22 bases separated the two germline ends. The CDR3 is 19 residues long. Germline lookup yields CDR1 SEHNR and CDR2 FQNEAQ (reference sequence). The CDR3 protein is CASRHTGLRPISGANVLTF. For the CDR3, the DNA is TGTGCCAGCAGACACACAGGGTTACGGCCGATTTCTGGGGCCAACGTCCTGACTTTC.

The chain has TRBV5-4 and TRBJ1-3; 10 bases are shared with TRBD1. Germline CDR1 and CDR2: SGHNT and YYREEE (reference sequence). V lost 4 bases, J lost 2 bases, and 3 bases stayed unmatched. This CDR3 spans 15 amino acids. The CDR3 DNA reads TGTGCCAGCAGCCCTGGGACAGGGGCTGGAAACACCATATATTTT. Protein sequence: CASSPGTGAGNTIYF.

The V gene is TRBV6-6, the J gene TRBJ1-5; 8 bases agree with TRBD1. The trim removed 6 bases at V and 8 bases at J, leaving 3 bases unmatched. The CDR3 is 12 residues long. The germline gives CDR1 MNHNY, CDR2 SVGAGI (reference sequence). The CDR3 loop reads CASSGQGEPQHF. The CDR3 bases are TGTGCCAGCAGCGGACAGGGAGAGCCCCAGCATTTT.

This chain connects TRBV18 to TRBJ2-7; D is unresolved. This CDR3 is 14 amino acids long. V was clipped by 2 bases and J by 3 bases, with 11 bases between them. Germline V gene sequence: CDR1 KGHSH, CDR2 LQKENI. The CDR3: CASSPTLQLYEQYF. The CDR3 nucleotides are TGTGCCAGCTCACCAACTCTCCAACTCTACGAGCAGTACTTC.